The following is a T cell receptor (beta chain) sequence with its context. The target antigen is unknown. Profiling relied on immunoSEQ multiplex PCR, and the TCRdb table lists in-frame clones only, not all of them. The sample has more than 10,000 clones, 80% seen once. These data come from a study of PD-1 blockade in classical Hodgkin lymphoma. In the study overall: Patients were infused with nivolumab 3 mg/kg every 2 weeks.

Each and every patient relapsed after autologous stem cell transplantation, and patients got differing brentuximab vedotin exposure. Study-wide results and limits: Lower baseline TCR diversity was reported for newly diagnosed patients than for healthy donors. Only CD4+ TCR diversity, not CD8+, had risen significantly by C4D1. Nivolumab initiation under 1 year post-ASCT meant exclusion.

The CDR3 extends over 13 amino acids. V was trimmed by 4 bases and J by 4 bases, leaving 10 bases between them. Germline V CDR1 and CDR2: MGHDK, SYGVNS. Sequencing was performed on peripheral blood mononuclear cells (PBMCs), taken at baseline. The genes are TRBV25-1 and TRBJ1-2; D may be TRBD1 (5 bases). This clonotype originated in a human donor with classical Hodgkin lymphoma. This CDR3 is CASSGKGIYGYTF. Written as DNA, the CDR3 is TGTGCCAGCAGTGGAAAGGGGATCTATGGCTACACCTTC.